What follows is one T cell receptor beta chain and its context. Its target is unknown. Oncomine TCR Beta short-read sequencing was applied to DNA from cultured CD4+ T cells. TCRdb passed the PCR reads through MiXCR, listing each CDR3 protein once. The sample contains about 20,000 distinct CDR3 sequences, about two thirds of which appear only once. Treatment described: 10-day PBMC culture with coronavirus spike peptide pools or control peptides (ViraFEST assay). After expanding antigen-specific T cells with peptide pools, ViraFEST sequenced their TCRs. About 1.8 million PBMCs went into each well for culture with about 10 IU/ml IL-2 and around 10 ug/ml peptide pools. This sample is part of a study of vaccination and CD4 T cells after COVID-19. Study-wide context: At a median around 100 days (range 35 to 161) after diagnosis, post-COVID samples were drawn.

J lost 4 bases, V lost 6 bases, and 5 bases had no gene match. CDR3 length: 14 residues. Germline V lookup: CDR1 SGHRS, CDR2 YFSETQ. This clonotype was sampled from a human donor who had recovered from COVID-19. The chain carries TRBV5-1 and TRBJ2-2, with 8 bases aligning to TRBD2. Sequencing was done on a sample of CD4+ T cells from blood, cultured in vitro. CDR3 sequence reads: CASKAGGPTGELFF. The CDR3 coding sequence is TGCGCCAGCAAGGCGGGAGGCCCCACCGGGGAGCTGTTTTTT.